The next 28 T cell receptor beta chains were all read from a single sample in a study of blood T cell repertoires in COVID-19. Profiling relied on immunoSEQ multiplex PCR, and the TCRdb table lists in-frame clones only, not all of them. The sample contains 100,000 to 150,000 clones, around 81% of which appear only once. The sample consisted of peripheral blood. Receptor source: a man aged 30 to 39 with COVID-19, enrolled during active disease.

In this sample, this clone turned up a few times. The chain links TRBV5-6 to TRBJ2-7, with D possibly TRBD2 on 6 matching bases. Deletions cut 4 bases from V and 2 bases from J, with 19 bases between. The CDR3 loop spans 16 amino acids. In germline, CDR1 is SGHDT, CDR2 YYEEEE. The CDR3, as DNA: TGTGCCAGCAGCCCCGATTTGACTAGTCTTCCCTACGAGCAGTACTTC. It is translated as CASSPDLTSLPYEQYF.

This clone has only one observation. V usage is TRBV9 and J usage is TRBJ2-7; 13 bases are shared with TRBD2. V was pared by 3 bases and J by 0 bases, with 3 bases of the junction left unmatched. From germline, CDR1 is SGDLS and CDR2 YYNGEE. The CDR3 has 16 residues. CDR3 sequence (DNA): TGTGCCAGCAGCGGACTAGCGGGGGGCCCCTCCTACGAGCAGTACTTC. Residues: CASSGLAGGPSYEQYF.

The chain has TRBV7-6 and TRBJ1-3; 7 bases line up with TRBD1. The junction had 17 bases not matched to a gene; V was cut back by 5 bases and J by 1 base. This CDR3 contains 19 residues. Germline assignment: CDR1 SGHVS and CDR2 FNYEAQ. The CDR3 loop is CASSADREVLVFSGNTIYF. For the CDR3, the DNA is TGTGCCAGCAGCGCCGACAGGGAAGTACTGGTCTTTTCTGGAAACACCATATATTTT.

This clone was detected only once. A single base separates this from a much larger clone, so it may be a read error. Other DNA sequences within the sample encode an identical CDR3. The chain combines TRBV18 with TRBJ1-2; 7 positions agree with TRBD1. The CDR3 is made up of 13 amino acids. The germline gives CDR1 KGHSH, CDR2 LQKENI. The CDR3 sequence: CASSPDRDYGYTF. The CDR3 nucleotides are TGTGCTAGCTCACCTGACAGGGACTATGGCTACACCTTC. Full variable domain (missing parts from reference TRBV18 and TRBJ1-2): NAGVMQNPRHLVRRRGQEARLRCSPMKGHSHVYWYRQLPEEGLKFMVYLQKENIIDESGMPKERFSAEFPKEGPSILRIQQVVRGDSAAYFCASSPDRDYGYTFGSGTRLTVV.

This clone was counted a few times. J is TRBJ2-1 and V is TRBV29-1, with 10 nucleotides matching TRBD2. The J segment lost 9 bases and the V segment lost 5 bases, leaving 10 bases of the junction unmatched. CDR3 length equals 14 residues. In germline, CDR1 is SQVTM, CDR2 ANQGSEA. The CDR3 loop reads CSVFGLADLSEQFF. The CDR3 nucleotides are TGCAGCGTTTTCGGACTAGCGGACCTCAGTGAGCAGTTCTTC.

The chain combines TRBV19 with TRBJ2-1; TRBD2 aligns across 7 bases. Germline lookup yields CDR1 LNHDA and CDR2 SQIVND (reference sequence). V dropped 3 bases and J dropped 6; count of bases not matched to a gene: 8. The CDR3 length is 15 residues. This CDR3 reads CASSMRGGSSNEQFF. The CDR3 nucleotides read TGTGCCAGTAGTATGAGAGGCGGGAGTAGCAATGAGCAGTTCTTC.

CDR3 residues: CASSFGTSTDTQYF. The CDR3, as DNA: TGTGCCAGCAGCTTCGGGACATCCACAGATACGCAGTATTTT. The V call is TRBV5-5, the J call TRBJ2-3; D might be TRBD1 (6 bases). V lost 2 bases and J lost 2, with 9 bases in between. Germline V gene sequence: CDR1 SGHKS, CDR2 YYEKEE (reference sequence). This CDR3 contains 14 residues. Drawing the rest from reference TRBV5-5 and TRBJ2-3, the complete variable domain is DAGVTQSPTHLIKTRGQQVTLRCSPISGHKSVSWYQQVLGQGPQFIFQYYEKEERGRGNFPDRFSARQFPNYSSELNVNALLLGDSALYLCASSFGTSTDTQYFGPGTRLTVL.

This chain uses TRBV11-3 with TRBJ1-4; D is uncertain. The CDR3 length is 15 residues. Germline V gives CDR1 SGHNT, CDR2 YENEEA. Between the trimmed V and J ends, which lost 1 base and 4 bases, there was a span of 10 bases. CDR3 loop: CASSLGTGDNEKLFF. CDR3 DNA: TGTGCCAGCAGCTTAGGGACCGGGGATAATGAAAAACTGTTTTTT.

The chain joins TRBV10-3 to TRBJ1-1, with D possibly being TRBD1 (6 bases). The CDR3 is 13 amino acids. Germline CDR1 is ENHRY and CDR2 is SYGVKD. V lost 9 bases and J 1 base, leaving 12 bases between the germline ends. The chain's CDR3 is CAITGRENTEAFF. CDR3 DNA: TGTGCCATTACAGGGAGGGAGAACACTGAAGCTTTCTTT.

The sample holds one count of this clone. V usage is TRBV7-8 and J usage is TRBJ2-7, with a weak D call TRBD1 (5 bases). The germline CDR1 and CDR2 sequences are SGHVS and FQNEAQ. This CDR3 is built from 15 residues. The V end was cut by 2 bases, the J end by 2 bases, with 13 bases between. CDR3 DNA: TGTGCCAGCAGCTTATTCCAGGGCCCAACCTACGAGCAGTACTTC. It yields the protein CASSLFQGPTYEQYF.

The rearrangement joins TRBV4-2 to TRBJ1-5, with D possibly being TRBD1 (6 bases). The CDR3 extends over 16 amino acids. Deletions cut 2 bases from V and 4 bases from J, with 15 bases between. From germline, CDR1 is LGHNA and CDR2 YNFKEQ. The CDR3 coding sequence is TGTGCCAGCAGCCAATCTGATAGGGGGGGGAATCAGCCCCAGCATTTT. Translated, it gives CASSQSDRGGNQPQHF.

The chain employs TRBV6-5 and TRBJ1-1; no reliable D call. Germline CDR1 MNHEY, CDR2 SVGAGI. V gave up 10 bases and J gave up 10 bases, with 19 bases separating them. This CDR3 is built from 12 residues. In DNA, the CDR3 is TGTGCCACTCTCGGGGAGGAACCCCCAGCTTTCTTT. This gives the protein CATLGEEPPAFF.

The CDR3 region is CASSMGLAGNEQFF. The CDR3 nucleotides read TGCGCCAGCAGCATGGGACTAGCGGGCAATGAGCAGTTCTTC. This chain links TRBV5-1 with TRBJ2-1, with 12 bases identical to TRBD2. The V gene end was trimmed by 4 bases and the J gene end by 6 bases; junction bases not matched to a gene: 2. Germline V gene lookup returns CDR1 SGHRS and CDR2 YFSETQ. The CDR3 is made up of 14 amino acids. The variable domain in full, completed from reference TRBV5-1 and TRBJ2-1, reads KAGVTQTPRYLIKTRGQQVTLSCSPISGHRSVSWYQQTPGQGLQFLFEYFSETQRNKGNFPGRFSGRQFSNSRSEMNVSTLELGDSALYLCASSMGLAGNEQFFGPGTRLTVL.

The CDR3 nucleotides are TGTGCCAGCAGGGTTCCGGGACAGACCTACGAGCAGTACTTC. It codes for CASRVPGQTYEQYF. The chain uses TRBV27 and TRBJ2-7, with 7 bases lining up with TRBD1. After removal of 6 bases from V and 2 bases from J, the junction contained 7 bases not matched to a gene. CDR1 is MNHEY, CDR2 SMNVEV, per germline (reference sequence). This CDR3 is 14 amino acids long.

V usage is TRBV6-5 and J usage is TRBJ1-5; D is uncertain. CDR1 MNHEY and CDR2 SVGAGI come from the germline V gene. The V gene lost 8 bases and the J gene lost 5 bases, with 13 bases spanning the gap. The CDR3 covers 13 residues. The CDR3 reads CASGKGGDQPQHF. The CDR3 region has the DNA TGTGCCAGCGGAAAGGGCGGGGATCAGCCCCAGCATTTT.

The table lists this clone with a few counts. The V and J genes are TRBV19 and TRBJ2-1; D is possibly TRBD1 (6 bases). CDR1 LNHDA and CDR2 SQIVND come from the germline V gene (reference sequence). The CDR3 covers 16 residues. V was shortened by 4 bases and J by 2 bases, with 15 bases between the two germline ends. CDR3 residues: CASSTSGQGPYNEQFF. CDR3 nucleotides: TGTGCCAGTAGTACCTCTGGGCAGGGGCCCTACAATGAGCAGTTCTTC.

The chain links TRBV28 to TRBJ2-1, with TRBD1 as a possible D gene (5 bases). The V gene's germline CDR1 is MDHEN and CDR2 SYDVKM. Trimming stripped 5 bases from V and 2 bases from J, with 10 bases between. The CDR3 runs 14 residues. CDR3 region: CASSETQAYNEQFF. For the CDR3, the DNA is TGTGCCAGCAGTGAAACACAGGCCTACAATGAGCAGTTCTTC. The full variable domain, with the rest looked up from reference TRBV28 and TRBJ2-1, is DVKVTQSSRYLVKRTGEKVFLECVQDMDHENMFWYRQDPGLGLRLIYFSYDVKMKEKGDIPEGYSVSREKKERFSLILESASTNQTSMYLCASSETQAYNEQFFGPGTRLTVL.

J is TRBJ2-1 and V is TRBV30; D unclear. The CDR3 has 12 amino acids. CDR1 GTSNPN and CDR2 SVGIG come from the germline V gene (reference sequence). V lost 1 base, J lost 3 bases, and 4 bases lay in between. As DNA, the CDR3 is TGTGCCTGGAGTGCCAGCTACAATGAGCAGTTCTTC. This sequence encodes CAWSASYNEQFF.

This clone was counted between two and nine times. Compared with germline, one end of the junction differs, possibly owing to a read error. J is TRBJ2-1 and V is TRBV5-1; D is possibly TRBD1 (6 bases). The CDR3 covers 15 residues. Germline V gives CDR1 SGHRS, CDR2 YFSETQ. CDR3 sequence: CASSLQGVSNNEQFF. In DNA form, the CDR3 reads TGCGCCAGCAGCTTACAGGGCGTCTCCAACAATGAGCAGTTCTTC.

CDR3 protein: CASSQEYRLNTEAFF. The CDR3 DNA reads as TGTGCCAGCAGCCAAGAGTACAGATTGAACACTGAAGCTTTCTTT. V and J are TRBV4-2 and TRBJ1-1; D is undetermined. The CDR3 contains 15 residues. Germline loops: CDR1 LGHNA, CDR2 YNFKEQ. Trimming took 0 bases from V and 0 from J, leaving 8 bases between them.

The gene calls are TRBV4-1 and TRBJ2-5; TRBD2 agrees at 8 bases. This CDR3 region has 14 residues. The V gene end was trimmed by 5 bases and the J gene end by 5 bases; junction bases not matched to a gene: 7. Germline V gives CDR1 MGHRA, CDR2 YSYEKL. DNA of the CDR3: TGCGCCAGCAGCAACGGGGGGGCCGGGGAGACCCAGTACTTC. The encoded protein is CASSNGGAGETQYF.

The chain has TRBV7-9 and TRBJ1-4, with TRBD1 identical over 7 bases. In germline, CDR1 is SEHNR, CDR2 FQNEAQ (reference sequence). J was trimmed by 3 bases and V by 3 bases; bases with no gene match: 1. The CDR3 consists of 14 residues. The CDR3 loop is CASSFDRANEKLFF. The DNA of the CDR3 is TGTGCCAGCAGCTTTGACAGGGCTAATGAAAAACTGTTTTTT.

This sequence joins TRBV19 and TRBJ2-7, with a possible D match to TRBD1 (6 bases). Looked up from germline, CDR1 is LNHDA and CDR2 is SQIVND (reference sequence). V was clipped by 4 bases and J by 4 bases, with 11 bases between them. The CDR3 consists of 13 residues. CDR3 in amino acids: CASSTGVGYEQYF. The CDR3 DNA follows: TGTGCCAGTAGTACAGGGGTGGGGTACGAGCAGTACTTC.

The V gene is TRBV4-3, the J gene TRBJ1-2; the D is unclear. Germline V gives CDR1 LGHNA, CDR2 YSLEER. CDR3 length: 13 residues. V dropped 0 bases and J dropped 7 bases, with 9 bases sitting between them. CDR3 DNA: TGCGCCAGCAGCCAAGATTTCTTGTCTGGCTACACCTTC. It is translated as CASSQDFLSGYTF.

As to this clone: The junction shows a germline mismatch at one end, possibly a read error. The CDR3 sequence: CAWSVYGRPPQDF. The CDR3 nucleotides are TGTGCCTGGAGTGTATACGGGAGACCCCCACAGGACTTC. The gene calls are TRBV30 and TRBJ2-7; D is perhaps TRBD2 (6 bases). Germline lookup yields CDR1 GTSNPN and CDR2 SVGIG (reference sequence). The CDR3 is 13 residues long.

V gene TRBV6-1 combines with J gene TRBJ1-2; weak D call: TRBD1 (6 bases). V lost 2 bases and J 5 bases, leaving 15 bases between the germline ends. CDR1 and CDR2 from the germline V gene are MNHNS and SASEGT. The CDR3 has 15 amino acids. The CDR3 DNA reads as TGTGCCAGCAGTGAATTTCCGGGGAGGGGGTATGGCTACACCTTC. Translated, it gives CASSEFPGRGYGYTF.

The J gene is TRBJ2-7, the V gene TRBV21-1; TRBD1 is the table's D call and was not checked against the DNA. TRBV21-1 is a listed pseudogene. CDR3 length: 15 residues. Written as DNA, the CDR3 is TGTGCCAGCACCATAGACCTCGATTGGGGCCCCGAGCAGTACTTC. Its protein is CASTIDLDWGPEQYF.

The chain joins TRBV5-1 to TRBJ2-3; D unresolved. The CDR3 is made up of 16 amino acids. Trimming cost V 3 bases and J 0 bases, with 14 bases left between them. Germline V gives CDR1 SGHRS, CDR2 YFSETQ. CDR3 in DNA: TGCGCCAGCAGCTCCCTGGCAGGTCATAGCACAGATACGCAGTATTTT. Its translation is CASSSLAGHSTDTQYF.